These T cell receptor beta chains were read from a single sample in a study of blood T cells in healthy people across ages. TCRdb used MiXCR to reprocess the 5' RACE reads, holding one entry per CDR3 protein. This table holds 800,000 or so distinct CDR3 sequences, about 62% found once. Sequencing was carried out using blood. Every receptor here comes from a man aged 25-45 years in good health. The CDR3 runs from the conserved cysteine through the conserved F or W. D genes are given only for firm matches. Part of the rows lack a size; the others show once, few, many or a class for expanded clones.

j_call d_call v_call clone_size cdr3_nt cdr3_aa
TRBJ1-2 . TRBV4-1 . TGCGCCAGCAGCCAAGCAAGCGGCTATGGCTACACCTTC CASSQASGYGYTF
TRBJ1-5 . TRBV6-2/TRBV6-3 . TGTGCCAGCAGATTGAGGGCAGCTCAGCCCCAGCATTTT CASRLRAAQPQHF
TRBJ1-1 . TRBV12-3/TRBV12-4 once TGTGCCAGCTCTATTAATCTGAACACTGAAGCTTTCTTT CASSINLNTEAFF
TRBJ2-1 TRBD2 TRBV20-1 . TGCAGTGCTAGAGATCGTAGCGGGGGACGAGTCAATGAGCAGTTCTTC CSARDRSGGRVNEQFF
TRBJ2-3 . TRBV9 . TGTGCCAGCAGCTTCAGGACTATCACAGATACGCAGTATTTT CASSFRTITDTQYF
TRBJ2-5 . TRBV20-1 . TGCAGTGCCAGAAATATGGGGGGACAAGAGACCCAGTACTTC CSARNMGGQETQYF
TRBJ1-2 . TRBV9 few TGTGCCAGCAGCGTAGCCGAAGGAGGGGCTGGCTATGGCTACACCTTC CASSVAEGGAGYGYTF
TRBJ2-3 . TRBV7-9 . TGTGCCAGCAGCTTAATTTTGGGTTCCACAGATACGCAGTATTTT CASSLILGSTDTQYF
TRBJ2-1 . TRBV10-3 . TGTGCCATCAGTGAGGGAGATGAGCAGTTCTTC CAISEGDEQFF
TRBJ1-6 . TRBV21-1 . TGTGCCAGCAGCAAAGAACAGGGGAACTCCTATAATTCACCCCTCCACTTT CASSKEQGNSYNSPLHF
TRBJ1-2 . TRBV6-6 . TGTGCCAGCAGTTCCCTCACTGGAAACTATGGCTACACCTTC CASSSLTGNYGYTF
TRBJ1-6 . TRBV12-3/TRBV12-4 few TGTGCCAGCAGTCGATCGCAGACAGTTGGGTCACCCCTCCACTTT CASSRSQTVGSPLHF
TRBJ2-7 . TRBV12-3/TRBV12-4 once TGTGCCAGCAGCGGGGACCCGGGCGCCTACGAGCAGTACTTC CASSGDPGAYEQYF
TRBJ2-1 . TRBV12-3/TRBV12-4 . TGTGCCAGCAGCCGGGACCCAGCCTACAATGAGCAGTTCTTC CASSRDPAYNEQFF
TRBJ2-7 . TRBV29-1 . TGCAGCGTTGAAGGGACGGATTCCTACGAGCAGTACTTC CSVEGTDSYEQYF
TRBJ1-2 . TRBV27 . TGTGCCAGCGGTATAACACGATACTATGGCTACACCTTC CASGITRYYGYTF
TRBJ2-3 TRBD2 TRBV7-2 . TGTGCCAGCAGCTTAGTTAGCGGGGGGGTCGATACGCAGTATTTT CASSLVSGGVDTQYF
TRBJ2-3 . TRBV14 few TGTGCCAGCAGCCAAGGCAGGATCTACACAGATACGCAGTATTTT CASSQGRIYTDTQYF
TRBJ2-3 . TRBV20-1 . TGCAGTGCCTCAAGACTAGGGTCGGATACGCAGTATTTT CSASRLGSDTQYF
TRBJ2-7 . TRBV29-1 . TGCAGCGTCCGGAAGGACCACTACGAGCAGTACTTC CSVRKDHYEQYF
TRBJ1-2 TRBD1 TRBV4-2 . TGTGCCAGCAGCCAGAGTAAGGGACAGGGAATGAGCTACACCTTC CASSQSKGQGMSYTF
TRBJ2-1 TRBD2 TRBV4-2 many TGTGCCAGCAGCCAAGACACTTCGCGGGGGGGCCTAGGTGAGCAGTTCTTC CASSQDTSRGGLGEQFF
TRBJ2-2 TRBD1 TRBV29-1 . TGCAGCGTTTTAACGACAGGGCCGGACACCGGGGAGCTGTTTTTT CSVLTTGPDTGELFF
TRBJ1-2 . TRBV6-6 . TGTGCCAGCACAAAAGGGACGGGTAACTATGGCTACACCTTC CASTKGTGNYGYTF
TRBJ2-2 . TRBV7-9 . TGTGCCAGCAGCCGCGGGGCTTCTCGAACCGGGGAGCTGTTTTTT CASSRGASRTGELFF
TRBJ2-1 . TRBV2 . TGTGCCAGCAGTGACATGGATCGGGGACAAGAGACCCAGTTCTTC CASSDMDRGQETQFF
TRBJ2-7 . TRBV15 . TGTGCCACCAGCAGAGATTTCGGCGAGCAGTACTTC CATSRDFGEQYF
TRBJ2-1 . TRBV20-1 few TGCAGTGCTCTGTATCAGTTCTTC CSALYQFF
TRBJ2-1 . TRBV7-2 . TGTGCCAGCAGCTTAGGGTCCCCGAAAGGCGATGAGCAGTTCTTC CASSLGSPKGDEQFF